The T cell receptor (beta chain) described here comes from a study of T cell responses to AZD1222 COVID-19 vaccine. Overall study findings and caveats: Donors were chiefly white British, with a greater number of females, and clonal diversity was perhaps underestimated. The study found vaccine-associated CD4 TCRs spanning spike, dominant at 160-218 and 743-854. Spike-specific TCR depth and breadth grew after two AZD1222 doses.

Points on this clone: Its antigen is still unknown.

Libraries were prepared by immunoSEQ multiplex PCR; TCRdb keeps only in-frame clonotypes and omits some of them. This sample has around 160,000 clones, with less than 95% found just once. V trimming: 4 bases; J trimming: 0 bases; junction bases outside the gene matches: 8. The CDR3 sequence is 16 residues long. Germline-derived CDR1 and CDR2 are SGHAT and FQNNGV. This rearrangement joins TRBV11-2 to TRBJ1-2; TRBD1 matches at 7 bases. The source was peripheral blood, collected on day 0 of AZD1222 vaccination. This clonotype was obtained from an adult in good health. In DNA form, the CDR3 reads TGTGCCAGCAGCTCCCCGAGGGACAGAGCTAACTATGGCTACACCTTC. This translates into CASSSPRDRANYGYTF.